The 20 T cell receptor beta chains below all came from one sample that was sequenced in a study. One entry per CDR3 protein, called by TCRdb with MiXCR from the 5' RACE reads. The table lists roughly 39,000 distinct CDR3 sequences, approximately 20% of them singletons. The specimen was naive CD4+ T cells sorted from a lymph node. Described subset: naive CD4+ T cells, CD4+CD45RA+CD25-. The receptors derive from a female donor with breast cancer.

This clonotype has a count of ten or more. The chain carries TRBV5-6 and TRBJ2-3, with D possibly TRBD2 on 5 matching bases. The CDR3 is made up of 15 amino acids. Per germline, CDR1 SGHDT and CDR2 YYEEEE. Trimming shortened V by 3 bases and J by 4 bases, and 15 bases separated the two germline ends. Here the CDR3 reads CASSYSGILADTQYF. Written as DNA, the CDR3 is TGTGCCAGCAGCTACTCCGGGATCCTCGCAGATACGCAGTATTTT.

This clonotype was detected only a few times. This chain joins TRBV4-3 and TRBJ2-1, with D perhaps given as TRBD1 or TRBD2 (5 bases each). The CDR3 loop spans 17 amino acids. The V end was cut by 0 bases, the J end by 7 bases, with 19 bases between. Per germline, CDR1 LGHNA and CDR2 YSLEER. CDR3 bases: TGCGCCAGCAGCCAAGATGATCGGGGCTTTGGGGTAAATGAGCAGTTCTTC. Its protein product is CASSQDDRGFGVNEQFF.

This clonotype was seen at least ten times. V usage is TRBV7-2 and J usage is TRBJ1-1; 7 bases fit TRBD1. The CDR3 length is 14 residues. V was pared by 5 bases and J by 0 bases, with 3 bases of the junction left unmatched. CDR1 and CDR2 (germline): SGHTA, FQGNSA. CDR3 in DNA: TGTGCCAGCAGCCATGACAGGGTGAACACTGAAGCTTTCTTT. This codes for CASSHDRVNTEAFF.

In its sample, this clonotype was seen many times. In DNA form, the CDR3 reads TGCGCCAGCAGCTTGGCCCCGGCTAACACTGAAGCTTTCTTT. Translated: CASSLAPANTEAFF. The J gene is TRBJ1-1, the V gene TRBV5-1; D ambiguous. The CDR3 has 14 residues. Germline CDR1 is SGHRS and CDR2 is YFSETQ. Trimming left V 0 bases short and J 2 bases short, with 8 bases between.

This clonotype came up many times. This chain joins TRBV6-2 or TRBV6-3 and TRBJ1-5; possible D gene TRBD1, 5 bases. Trimming took 5 bases from V and 5 from J, leaving 10 bases between them. CDR3 length: 13 residues. The V gene's germline CDR1 is MNHEY and CDR2 SVGEGT. The DNA for the CDR3 is TGTGCCAGCAGTAGGTGGGGCCATCAGCCCCAGCATTTT. Protein product: CASSRWGHQPQHF.

This clonotype was picked up a small number of times. The chain links TRBV6-5 to TRBJ2-2, with D possibly TRBD1 on 5 matching bases. CDR1 is MNHEY, CDR2 SVGAGI, per germline. V lost 5 bases, J lost 3 bases, and 13 bases lay in between. This CDR3 is 15 amino acids long. The CDR3 region is CASSHDSFHTGELFF. In nucleotides, the CDR3 is TGTGCCAGCAGTCACGACAGTTTCCACACCGGGGAGCTGTTTTTT.

This clonotype turned up a few times. The chain has TRBV5-5 and TRBJ2-7; TRBD1 agrees at 12 bases. This CDR3 region has 17 residues. The V gene end was trimmed by 4 bases and the J gene end by 0 bases; junction bases not matched to a gene: 8. Germline lookup yields CDR1 SGHKS and CDR2 YYEKEE (reference sequence). As DNA, the CDR3 is TGTGCCAGCAGCCCGTCCGGGACAGGGGGCTTCTCCTACGAGCAGTACTTC. Translating gives CASSPSGTGGFSYEQYF.

In this sample, this clonotype turned up many times. The chain links TRBV27 to TRBJ1-2, with D possibly matching TRBD1 (5 bases). CDR1 MNHEY and CDR2 SMNVEV come from the germline V gene (reference sequence). V dropped 5 bases and J dropped 0 bases, with 10 bases sitting between them. The length of the CDR3 is 14 residues. CDR3 protein: CASSRGEANYGYTF. CDR3 nucleotide sequence: TGTGCCAGCAGTCGAGGGGAAGCTAACTATGGCTACACCTTC.

Ten or more counts support this clonotype. This chain links TRBV7-2 with TRBJ2-5; no definite D call. The V and J ends lost 1 base and 1 base respectively, with 13 bases between them. Germline CDR1 and CDR2: SGHTA and FQGNSA. This CDR3 contains 16 residues. The CDR3 loop reads CASSLVPQIVQETQYF. CDR3 nucleotide sequence: TGTGCCAGCAGCTTAGTTCCACAGATCGTCCAAGAGACCCAGTACTTC.

This clonotype was seen a few times. The chain joins TRBV7-2 to TRBJ1-5; 8 bases align to TRBD1. CDR3 length: 15 residues. Germline trimming cut 5 bases from V and 3 bases from J; bases unmatched to any gene: 6. Germline V CDR1 and CDR2: SGHTA, FQGNSA. The DNA of the CDR3 is TGTGCCAGCAGCGCAACAGGGGGTAACAATCAGCCCCAGCATTTT. It encodes CASSATGGNNQPQHF.

This clonotype was recorded a few times. This chain connects TRBV29-1 to TRBJ1-4; D is possibly TRBD1 (6 bases). The CDR3 consists of 14 residues. Germline lookup yields CDR1 SQVTM and CDR2 ANQGSEA. The V and J ends lost 0 bases and 8 bases respectively, with 13 bases between them. Written as DNA, the CDR3 is TGCAGCGTTGAAGATCTGGGGCAGGGGGAAAAACTGTTTTTT. Its protein product is CSVEDLGQGEKLFF.

The chain couples TRBV6-6 to TRBJ1-1; TRBD1 matches 7 bases. This CDR3 has 15 residues. The V and J ends lost 4 bases and 5 bases, in that order; junction bases with no gene match: 10. Germline CDR1 and CDR2: MNHNY and SVGAGI (reference sequence). This CDR3 reads CASSSVPQQGTEAFF. Written as DNA, the CDR3 is TGTGCCAGCAGTTCCGTACCTCAACAGGGGACTGAAGCTTTCTTT.

The sample holds a few counts of this clonotype. The genes are TRBV7-2 and TRBJ1-4; D gene ambiguous. This CDR3 spans 14 amino acids. From germline, CDR1 is SGHTA and CDR2 FQGNSA. The germline V and J ends were trimmed by 0 bases and 8 bases, with 10 bases remaining between them. In DNA form, the CDR3 reads TGTGCCAGCAGCTTAGCCCCTGTGGGCGAAAAACTGTTTTTT. Protein sequence: CASSLAPVGEKLFF.

Many counts were recorded for this clonotype. The gene calls are TRBV27 and TRBJ1-1; D may be TRBD1 (6 bases). Trimming pared 4 bases from V and 1 base from J, leaving 13 bases between. The CDR3 consists of 15 residues. Germline values: CDR1 MNHEY, CDR2 SMNVEV (reference sequence). Written as DNA, the CDR3 is TGTGCCAGCAGTTCTTACAGGGAGCGGAACACTGAAGCTTTCTTT. It translates to CASSSYRERNTEAFF.

Points on this clonotype: One junction end does not reproduce the germline sequence, and a read error may be involved. J is TRBJ2-1 and V is TRBV7-7; 12 nucleotides line up with TRBD2. The CDR3 is 15 amino acids. CDR1 is SSHAT and CDR2 is FNYEAQ in the germline V gene (reference sequence). The CDR3 here is CASSLWTSGVDEQFF. CDR3 nucleotides: TGTGCTAGCAGCTTATGGACTAGCGGGGTGGATGAGCAGTTCTTC.

This clonotype was counted at least ten times. J is TRBJ2-6 and V is TRBV10-3, with TRBD2 matching 9 bases. Germline V gene data show CDR1 as ENHRY and CDR2 as SYGVKD. CDR3 length: 17 amino acids. The V gene end was trimmed by 6 bases and the J gene end by 0 bases; junction bases not matched to a gene: 6. CDR3 region: CAISETSGYSGANVLTF. The CDR3 nucleotides are TGTGCCATCAGCGAGACTAGCGGCTACTCTGGGGCCAACGTCCTGACTTTC.

This CDR3 reads CASSRQGQVGNTIYF. The CDR3 DNA is TGTGCCAGCAGCCGACAGGGGCAGGTTGGAAACACCATATATTTT. The rearrangement uses TRBV6-6 and TRBJ1-3, with 8 positions matching TRBD1. The ends lost 6 bases at V and 3 bases at J; junction bases unmatched: 7. Germline CDR1 MNHNY, CDR2 SVGAGI (reference sequence). The CDR3 length is 15 residues.

The sample holds a few counts of this clonotype. The chain employs TRBV2 and TRBJ2-2; D remains unclear. Per the germline V gene, CDR1 is SNHLY and CDR2 is FYNNEI. The CDR3 contains 11 residues. The V and J ends lost 1 base and 8 bases respectively, with 2 bases between them. Here the CDR3 DNA reads TGTGCCAGCAGTGAAGTAGGGGAGCTGTTTTTT. It encodes CASSEVGELFF.

This clonotype was found a few times. V gene TRBV5-1 combines with J gene TRBJ1-1; maybe TRBD1 (5 bases). The CDR3 consists of 13 residues. In germline, CDR1 is SGHRS, CDR2 YFSETQ. V lost 7 bases to trimming and J lost 2 bases, with 12 bases between them. Written as DNA, the CDR3 is TGCGCCAGCGGGGACGGGAGAAACACTGAAGCTTTCTTT. This encodes CASGDGRNTEAFF.

The gene calls are TRBV20-1 and TRBJ1-5; D is unresolved. Germline values: CDR1 DFQATT, CDR2 SNEGSKA (reference sequence). The CDR3 is 13 residues long. Trimming took off 0 bases at V and 2 bases at J, with 5 bases between the two ends. The CDR3 region is CSARDMGNQPQHF. The CDR3 bases are TGCAGTGCTAGAGATATGGGCAATCAGCCCCAGCATTTT.